This paragraph covers one TCR beta chain sequence. The entry originates in a study of T cell changes during pregnancy in multiple sclerosis. The assay was immunoSEQ multiplex PCR, and TCRdb's table has in-frame clones only and misses some. The table shows 45,000 to 65,000 clones, with 91% occurring only once. The CDR3 length is 15 residues. Per the germline V gene, CDR1 is KGHSH and CDR2 is LQKENI. V lost 3 bases and J lost 0, with 11 bases in between. The chain has TRBV18 and TRBJ1-1; D may be TRBD1 (6 bases). The receptor was derived from a female donor in good health, enrolled as a control in a pregnancy study. The input for sequencing was peripheral blood, taken after pregnancy. CDR3 loop: CASSPGTRMNTEAFF. Written as DNA, the CDR3 is TGTGCCAGCTCACCCGGGACACGGATGAACACTGAAGCTTTCTTT.